This entry concerns a single T cell receptor (beta chain). Its antigen is currently unknown. This CDR3 is 13 amino acids long. Germline assignment: CDR1 MDHEN and CDR2 SYDVKM. With 9 bases clipped from V and 2 bases from J, the junction kept 6 bases outside the gene matches. Together with a sample-barcoded 5' primer, a J-beta primer mix was included in a second PCR lasting about 7 to 12 cycles. Each CDR3 protein is one row after TCRdb ran MiXCR on the 5' RACE reads. In the table there are fewer than 1,200,000 distinct CDR3 sequences, approximately 25% of which are singletons. The data were taken from a study of blood T cells in healthy people across ages. Study results and limitations: From one million sequenced T cells, diversity estimates were lower bounds. Relative to aged donors, long-lived donors carried more naive CD4+ cells and displayed higher diversity. CMV status of donors was unknown, possibly confounding expanded clonotype changes.

The sample was also linked to a second study, of T cells of mothers and their children. In that study: There were over 10 million TCR beta CDR3 reads from each mother and several million from each child.

Sequenced sample: blood. The J gene is TRBJ1-2, the V gene TRBV28, with 7 bases fitting TRBD1. The receptor was derived from a girl aged 2-10 years in good health. Here the CDR3 reads CASEPGQNYGYTF. The CDR3 coding sequence is TGTGCCAGTGAACCGGGACAGAACTATGGCTACACCTTC.